A single sample gave rise to the 25 T cell receptor beta chains below, sequenced in a study of T cell responses to AZD1222 COVID-19 vaccine (dated by TCRdb to the early 2020s). Libraries were made using the immunoSEQ multiplex PCR assay. TCRdb took this table from immuneACCESS and kept in-frame rearrangements with V and J called. Such tables lack part of the clones; where checked against another copy, unresolved V genes explain under half of the gap, and the rest is unexplained. The table for this sample lists 150,000 to 200,000 clones; 90% to 95% of them were counted only once. Of the sample, approximately 0.58% falls within the top ten clones. The sample's time point label, in plain terms: baseline before first vaccination. The input for sequencing was peripheral blood, taken on day 0 of AZD1222 vaccination. The receptor source for this set is an adult in good health.

CDR3 sequence: CASSLVRGGTRIFNTEAFF. The CDR3 coding sequence is TGTGCCAGCAGCTTGGTACGGGGTGGGACTAGAATTTTTAACACTGAAGCTTTCTTT. The chain couples TRBV5-4 to TRBJ1-1; D is perhaps TRBD1 (5 bases). Trimming pared 0 bases from V and 2 bases from J, leaving 23 bases between. CDR3 length equals 19 residues. Germline V gene sequence: CDR1 SGHNT, CDR2 YYREEE (reference sequence).

The V gene is TRBV4-2, the J gene TRBJ2-7, with TRBD2 matching over 7 bases. Germline CDR1 LGHNA, CDR2 YNFKEQ. V was pared by 1 base and J by 2 bases, with 5 bases of the junction left unmatched. CDR3 length: 15 amino acids. The CDR3 DNA reads as TGTGCCAGCAGCCAAGCTAGCGGAGTGGCCTACGAGCAGTACTTC. It codes for CASSQASGVAYEQYF.

This chain connects TRBV19 to TRBJ1-1, with a tentative D call TRBD1 (5 bases). The germline CDR1 and CDR2 sequences are LNHDA and SQIVND (reference sequence). V shed 6 bases and J shed 7 bases, with 15 bases lying between them. This CDR3 has 13 residues. DNA of the CDR3: TGTGCCAGTAGGACGGACGGGGCGCGTGAAGCTTTCTTT. Its translation: CASRTDGAREAFF.

This chain joins TRBV28 and TRBJ1-1, with D perhaps TRBD1 (5 bases). Per the germline V gene, CDR1 is MDHEN and CDR2 is SYDVKM. The CDR3 spans 16 residues. Trimming cost V 6 bases and J 1 base, with 18 bases left between them. The CDR3 coding sequence is TGTGCCAGCAGACGAAGCCCGGGACTCCGGAACACTGAAGCTTTCTTT. Residues: CASRRSPGLRNTEAFF.

The V gene is TRBV2, the J gene TRBJ1-1, with TRBD1 matching 7 bases. Germline CDR1 is SNHLY and CDR2 is FYNNEI. This CDR3 comprises 14 residues. With 6 bases clipped from V and 4 bases from J, the junction kept 8 bases outside the gene matches. The CDR3 sequence: CASSPGQAGTEAFF. In nucleotides, the CDR3 is TGTGCCAGCAGCCCCGGACAGGCCGGCACTGAAGCTTTCTTT.

The genes are TRBV12-3 or TRBV12-4 and TRBJ1-3; D unclear. The CDR3 is 13 amino acids. Trimming took 3 bases from V and 8 from J, leaving 11 bases between them. CDR3 loop: CASSFSSRHTIYF. Here the CDR3 DNA reads TGTGCCAGCAGTTTTTCAAGCCGGCACACCATATATTTT.

Regarding this clone: Additional DNA sequences in this sample encode the identical CDR3. The rearrangement uses TRBV10-3 and TRBJ1-6; D is ambiguous. Germline CDR1 ENHRY, CDR2 SYGVKD. This CDR3 spans 12 amino acids. The V gene lost 4 bases and the J gene lost 8 bases, with 6 bases spanning the gap. CDR3 sequence (DNA): TGTGCCATCAGTGCCGGTGATTCACCCCTCCACTTT. Encoded protein: CAISAGDSPLHF.

The J gene is TRBJ1-2, the V gene TRBV27, with 9 bases matching TRBD1. The length of the CDR3 is 19 residues. CDR1 is MNHEY and CDR2 is SMNVEV in the germline V gene (reference sequence). Trimming removed 5 bases from V and 5 bases from J; junction bases left unmatched: 21. CDR3 bases: TGTGCCAGCAGTCCGTTTTGGCGGGACAGGGCCACTTTATGGTATGGCTACACCTTC. Residues: CASSPFWRDRATLWYGYTF.

The count of this clone is one. V and J are TRBV4-2 and TRBJ2-7; the D gene could be TRBD1 or TRBD2 (6 bases each). Germline V lookup: CDR1 LGHNA, CDR2 YNFKEQ. Trimming pared 0 bases from V and 5 bases from J, leaving 14 bases between. The CDR3 spans 15 residues. CDR3: CASSQDTGAWDEQYF. The CDR3 DNA reads TGTGCCAGCAGCCAAGATACGGGGGCGTGGGACGAGCAGTACTTC.

The genes are TRBV6-5 and TRBJ2-7; the match to TRBD2 covers 9 bases. J was trimmed by 1 base and V by 6 bases; bases with no gene match: 4. This CDR3 has 14 amino acids. Germline V CDR1 and CDR2: MNHEY, SVGAGI. DNA of the CDR3: TGTGCCAGCAGCCAGGGACTAGCATCCTACGAGCAGTACTTC. Translated: CASSQGLASYEQYF.

This clone showed up just once. The V gene is TRBV12-3 or TRBV12-4, the J gene TRBJ1-1; D gene ambiguous. Trimming removed 8 bases from V and 8 bases from J, with 6 bases in between. This CDR3 region has 9 residues. CDR3 sequence reads: CASGKEAFF. CDR3 sequence (DNA): TGTGCCAGCGGCAAAGAAGCTTTCTTT.

The chain combines TRBV7-8 with TRBJ2-7; D is undetermined. Trimming took off 2 bases at V and 2 bases at J, with 10 bases between the two ends. Germline V CDR1 and CDR2: SGHVS, FQNEAQ. The CDR3 has 14 amino acids. The CDR3 DNA is TGTGCCAGCAGCTTAAGGCTCAAGCCCTACGAGCAGTACTTC. Translation gives CASSLRLKPYEQYF. The full variable domain, rest sourced from reference TRBV7-8 and TRBJ2-7, is GAGVSQSPRYKVAKRGQDVALRCDPISGHVSLFWYQQALGQGPEFLTYFQNEAQLDKSGLPSDRFFAERPEGSVSTLKIQRTQQEDSAVYLCASSLRLKPYEQYFGPGTRLTVT.

The chain combines TRBV6-5 with TRBJ2-5; no clear D. Germline values: CDR1 MNHEY, CDR2 SVGAGI. Trimming stripped 2 bases from V and 4 bases from J, with 17 bases between. The CDR3 consists of 16 residues. The CDR3 loop reads CASSYPAVSRIETQYF. CDR3 DNA sequence: TGTGCCAGCAGTTACCCGGCAGTCAGTCGGATAGAGACCCAGTACTTC.

The rearrangement links TRBV10-3 to TRBJ1-4; TRBD1 aligns across 7 bases. The germline CDR1 and CDR2 sequences are ENHRY and SYGVKD. Trimming at V came to 9 bases and at J to 7 bases, leaving 8 bases not matched to a gene. The CDR3 is 13 residues long. CDR3 nucleotide sequence: TGTGCCATTAGGGCAGGGACAGCTGAAAAACTGTTTTTT. It yields the protein CAIRAGTAEKLFF.

The V and J genes are TRBV6-5 and TRBJ2-4; 8 bases map to TRBD2. With 8 bases clipped from V and 3 bases from J, the junction kept 9 bases outside the gene matches. The CDR3 runs to 15 residues. Per germline, CDR1 MNHEY and CDR2 SVGAGI. DNA of the CDR3: TGTGCCAGCGCCTCTTTAGCGGGATACAAAAACATTCAGTACTTC. It encodes CASASLAGYKNIQYF.

V usage is TRBV28 and J usage is TRBJ1-3; D might be TRBD1 (6 bases). The CDR3 runs 15 residues. V was trimmed by 4 bases and J by 9 bases, leaving 19 bases between them. CDR1 is MDHEN and CDR2 is SYDVKM in the germline V gene. As DNA, the CDR3 is TGTGCCAGCAGTTCCCCTCAGGGGTTTGGGAGCACCATATATTTT. Translated, it gives CASSSPQGFGSTIYF. Drawing the rest from reference TRBV28 and TRBJ1-3, the complete variable domain is DVKVTQSSRYLVKRTGEKVFLECVQDMDHENMFWYRQDPGLGLRLIYFSYDVKMKEKGDIPEGYSVSREKKERFSLILESASTNQTSMYLCASSSPQGFGSTIYFGEGSWLTVV.

This chain connects TRBV3-1 (or the pseudogene TRBV3-2) to TRBJ2-5; D remains unclear. CDR3 length: 13 residues. Per the germline V gene, CDR1 is LGHDT and CDR2 is YNNKEL (reference sequence). V was trimmed by 1 base and J by 2 bases, leaving 5 bases between them. The CDR3 sequence is CASSQGPQETQYF. As DNA, the CDR3 is TGTGCCAGCAGCCAAGGCCCACAAGAGACCCAGTACTTC.

This chain uses TRBV28 with TRBJ1-1; a weak D match, TRBD1 (5 bases). The CDR3 consists of 14 residues. With 7 bases removed from V and 5 bases from J, the gap between germline ends came to 17 bases. The V gene's germline CDR1 is MDHEN and CDR2 SYDVKM. Here the CDR3 DNA reads TGTGCCAGCACAATCAGGGTAAGAAGAACTGAAGCTTTCTTT. Its protein is CASTIRVRRTEAFF.

CDR3 nucleotides: TGCGCCAGCAGCTTGGATCTGACAGCCGTGAACACTGAAGCTTTCTTT. Protein: CASSLDLTAVNTEAFF. The rearrangement joins TRBV5-1 to TRBJ1-1; the D gene is possibly TRBD1 (5 bases). Trimming cost V 0 bases and J 0 bases, with 12 bases left between them. The CDR3 loop spans 16 amino acids. The germline V gene has CDR1 SGHRS and CDR2 YFSETQ.

The chain is built from TRBV9 and TRBJ2-1; D gene ambiguous. The germline gives CDR1 SGDLS, CDR2 YYNGEE. The CDR3 has 15 residues. Trimming shortened V by 0 bases and J by 8 bases, and 15 bases separated the two germline ends. The CDR3 coding sequence is TGTGCCAGCAGCGTAGACGGCCACCGTTCCGATGAGCAGTTCTTC. Translating it yields CASSVDGHRSDEQFF.

The chain joins TRBV5-1 to TRBJ1-5; possible D gene TRBD1, 5 bases. The ends were cut back, 4 bases at V and 4 bases at J, with 15 bases in the middle. There are 15 residues in the CDR3. The germline V gene has CDR1 SGHRS and CDR2 YFSETQ. The CDR3 here is CASSPYQGRNQPQHF. CDR3 bases: TGCGCCAGCAGCCCCTATCAGGGTAGAAATCAGCCCCAGCATTTT.

The chain uses TRBV10-3 and TRBJ1-1; 8 bases agree with TRBD1. The CDR3 consists of 15 residues. V gave up 3 bases and J gave up 1 base; unmatched junction bases: 4. In germline, CDR1 is ENHRY, CDR2 SYGVKD. The CDR3 sequence is CAISDRTGKNTEAFF. DNA of the CDR3: TGTGCCATCAGTGACAGGACAGGGAAGAACACTGAAGCTTTCTTT.

This clone was observed a few times. V usage is TRBV11-3 and J usage is TRBJ2-1, with TRBD2 identical over 8 bases. Germline values: CDR1 SGHNT, CDR2 YENEEA. CDR3 size: 17 residues. V shed 5 bases and J 7 bases; nucleotides not matched to a gene: 16. Here the CDR3 reads CASSPQTGLGRSNEQFF. The CDR3 DNA sequence: TGTGCCAGCAGCCCGCAGACGGGACTAGGTAGGAGTAATGAGCAGTTCTTC.

This chain uses TRBV7-7 with TRBJ2-1; 11 positions match TRBD2. The CDR3 spans 15 residues. Germline CDR1 and CDR2: SSHAT and FNYEAQ (reference sequence). V was clipped by 5 bases and J by 9 bases; unmatched bases: 9. CDR3 DNA: TGTGCCAGCAGCCGAACTAGCGGGAGTATGGCTGAGCAGTTCTTC. This gives the protein CASSRTSGSMAEQFF.

The CDR3 nucleotides are TGTGCCAGCAGTGATTCAGGGGCCTACGAGCAGTACTTC. Its translation is CASSDSGAYEQYF. This chain joins TRBV28 and TRBJ2-7; TRBD1 might be the D (6 bases). The CDR3 consists of 13 residues. The V gene lost 5 bases and the J gene lost 2 bases, with 10 bases spanning the gap. Germline loops: CDR1 MDHEN, CDR2 SYDVKM.